The present T cell receptor beta chain was sequenced within a study of T cell responses to AZD1222 COVID-19 vaccine. TCRdb keeps only in-frame clones here, not all; method: immunoSEQ multiplex PCR. The sample holds tens of thousands of clones, roughly nine tenths seen once. This clone was observed once. Germline assignment: CDR1 SGHDN and CDR2 FVKESK. The CDR3 consists of 13 residues. V lost 5 bases and J 3 bases, leaving 10 bases between the germline ends. The sequence derives from an adult who received the AZD1222 COVID-19 vaccine. The chain has TRBV14 and TRBJ1-2, with D possibly TRBD1 on 6 matching bases. The material was peripheral blood, obtained 28 days after the second AZD1222 dose. The CDR3 DNA follows: TGTGCCAGCAGCTCCGGACAGTACTATGGCTACACCTTC. Its protein is CASSSGQYYGYTF. The full variable domain, rest sourced from reference TRBV14 and TRBJ1-2, is EAGVTQFPSHSVIEKGQTVTLRCDPISGHDNLYWYRRVMGKEIKFLLHFVKESKQDESGMPNNRFLAERTGGTYSTLKVQPAELEDSGVYFCASSSGQYYGYTFGSGTRLTVV.